The entry that follows covers one TCR beta chain sequence. This sample stems from a study of blood T cell repertoires in COVID-19. Profiling relied on immunoSEQ multiplex PCR, and the TCRdb table lists in-frame clones only, not all of them. This sample has around 270,000 clones, with about nine tenths found just once. Trimming cost V 6 bases and J 1 base; bases outside gene matches: 4. The germline gives CDR1 LGHNA, CDR2 YSLEER. The CDR3 has 14 amino acids. The chain has TRBV4-3 and TRBJ1-1; TRBD1 matches 8 bases. Sequenced material: peripheral blood. This clonotype was obtained from a man aged 35 to 55 who had recovered from COVID-19. CDR3 loop: CASSSTGANTEAFF. The CDR3 DNA sequence: TGCGCCAGCAGTTCGACAGGGGCGAACACTGAAGCTTTCTTT.